The following is a TCR beta chain sequence with its context. The clone's antigen remains unknown. Base qualities are not at hand, and no much larger clone is one base apart. The collaborating institutions used their own protocols to collect whole blood in K2EDTA tubes. For TCRbeta analysis, collaborator samples were shipped as frozen whole blood, as isolated PBMCs, or as DNA extracted from either sample type. V trim: 5 bases; J trim: 0 bases; unmatched bases: 10. The CDR3 runs 19 residues from the cysteine to the phenylalanine. The CDR3 DNA has 57 bases and is translated from base 1. Sequences SGHTA (CDR1) and FQGNSA (CDR2) are obtained from the germline V gene. The source of the sample is a study of blood T cell repertoires in COVID-19 (dated by TCRdb to 2018 to 2020). For context, the study as a whole: Samples covering the acute and convalescent phases of COVID-19 were provided by collaborators in the United States, Italy and Spain. The prospective study material was composed of cDNA or gDNA derived from T cells, B-cell-depleted T cells, or PBMCs. The dataset comprised deeply sampled blood TCRbeta repertoires from subjects exposed to, actively infected with, or recovered from COVID-19. The repertoires were released in a freely available public database intended as a resource for research on the immune response to SARS-CoV-2. Samples came from the ongoing ImmuneRACE study (first 160 participants) plus 1,254 subjects from 6 global collaborators. Nearly every sample came with metadata listing a de-identified subject ID, COVID-19 status, age in years and sex. Where HLA class I and class II types were available, the types were taken from metadata supplied by the sample provider, not from assay-based typing. Overall results and qualifications from the work: Clinical and demographic metadata were provided uncurated, with the amount varying by source and participant.

The immunoSEQ Assay, a bias-controlled multiplex PCR, was used to amplify TCRbeta CDR3 regions from genomic DNA. The paper's processing steps were these. The number of nucleated cells in each sample was estimated from the amplification of reference gene primers within the assay. To quantify the absolute abundance of each unique TCRbeta CDR3 rearrangement, sequence reads were collapsed and filtered. For each sample, productive Simpson clonality was calculated as the square root of Simpson's diversity index over productive rearrangements. TCRdb mirrors the immuneACCESS table, restricted to in-frame sequences. Some clones are absent from its copies; in checked studies, under half trace to an unresolved V gene, and the reason for the others is unknown. D and trimming come from the DNA, and the V and J calls and clone size come from that table. The sample table records approximately 300,000 clones; around 90% of these occur just once. Clones ranked in the top ten supply roughly 2.1% of the sample.

The chain was built from TRBV7-2 and TRBJ2-6, with TRBD2 matching 10 junction bases. The sequenced material came from peripheral blood. The receptor comes from a man between 18 and 35 years old with active or convalescent COVID-19. The nucleotide sequence reads as follows: TGTGCCAGCAGCCGCCGAGAGCGGGGGGGTAGCTCTGGGGCCAACGTCCTGACTTTC. Translated, it gives CASSRRERGGSSGANVLTF.